The 27 T cell receptor beta chains below come from one sample, sequenced in a study of T cells after yellow fever vaccination. TCRdb fed the 5' RACE reads into MiXCR, producing one record per CDR3 protein. The sample consists of a few hundred thousand distinct CDR3 sequences, about a sixth of them appearing once. The sample here was PBMCs, taken 5 days after the first yellow fever vaccination. All receptors come from a man aged 18 to 30 who received the YFV17D yellow fever vaccine.

The V and J genes are TRBV28 and TRBJ1-3; no clear D. V was shortened by 8 bases and J by 0 bases, with 20 bases between the two germline ends. CDR3 size: 17 residues. Germline loops: CDR1 MDHEN, CDR2 SYDVKM. CDR3 sequence: CASARSGGLYSGNTIYF. The DNA of the CDR3 is TGTGCCAGCGCCCGATCGGGCGGACTATACTCTGGAAACACCATATATTTT.

The chain carries TRBV7-2 and TRBJ1-5; D remains ambiguous. V lost 5 bases and J 2 bases, leaving 7 bases between the germline ends. This CDR3 is 13 amino acids long. The germline CDR1 and CDR2 sequences are SGHTA and FQGNSA. CDR3 nucleotide sequence: TGTGCCAGCAGCCCCTGGGGCAATCAGCCCCAGCATTTT. Protein sequence: CASSPWGNQPQHF.

This sequence joins TRBV7-9 and TRBJ2-2, with 7 positions matching TRBD1. V lost 6 bases, J lost 7 bases, and 8 bases stayed unmatched. Per the germline V gene, CDR1 is SEHNR and CDR2 is FQNEAQ (reference sequence). This CDR3 spans 14 amino acids. The CDR3 coding sequence is TGTGCCAGCAGTCAGGGGACAGCCTTCGGGGAGCTGTTTTTT. It yields the protein CASSQGTAFGELFF.

J is TRBJ2-6 and V is TRBV6-1; a possible D gene is TRBD1 (6 bases). Trimming removed 5 bases from V and 8 bases from J, with 13 bases in between. The CDR3 is made up of 14 amino acids. Germline loops: CDR1 MNHNS, CDR2 SASEGT. The CDR3 DNA sequence: TGTGCCAGCAGTACACAGGGAAAGCCCAACGTCCTGACTTTC. It translates to CASSTQGKPNVLTF.

J is TRBJ1-3 and V is TRBV5-1; no clear D. Germline V gene data show CDR1 as SGHRS and CDR2 as YFSETQ. Deletions cut 0 bases from V and 1 base from J, with 8 bases between. The CDR3 loop spans 15 amino acids. CDR3 coding DNA: TGCGCCAGCAGCTTGGGGGCAGCGTCTGGAAACACCATATATTTT. This sequence encodes CASSLGAASGNTIYF. The complete variable domain, with remaining parts taken from reference TRBV5-1 and TRBJ1-3, reads KAGVTQTPRYLIKTRGQQVTLSCSPISGHRSVSWYQQTPGQGLQFLFEYFSETQRNKGNFPGRFSGRQFSNSRSEMNVSTLELGDSALYLCASSLGAASGNTIYFGEGSWLTVV.

The chain employs TRBV4-1 and TRBJ1-5; D unclear. The CDR3 extends over 16 amino acids. Germline values: CDR1 MGHRA, CDR2 YSYEKL. Trimming removed 0 bases at V and 2 bases at J, with 11 bases between. The CDR3 DNA reads as TGCGCCAGCAGCCAAGACGGCGGGGTGGGCAATCAGCCCCAGCATTTT. Its translation is CASSQDGGVGNQPQHF.

The rearrangement links TRBV2 to TRBJ1-2; D remains unclear. The CDR3 is made up of 13 amino acids. Germline CDR1 and CDR2: SNHLY and FYNNEI. The germline V and J ends were trimmed by 5 bases and 6 bases, with 13 bases remaining between them. This chain's CDR3 is CASSFWGDDGYTF. The DNA for the CDR3 is TGTGCCAGCAGTTTTTGGGGTGACGATGGCTACACCTTC. Combining the CDR3 with reference TRBV2 and TRBJ1-2 gives the whole variable domain EPEVTQTPSHQVTQMGQEVILRCVPISNHLYFYWYRQILGQKVEFLVSFYNNEISEKSEIFDDQFSVERPDGSNFTLKIRSTKLEDSAMYFCASSFWGDDGYTFGSGTRLTVV.

This clonotype appeared a few times. The rearrangement joins TRBV7-9 to TRBJ1-6, with 7 bases matching TRBD1. The CDR3 is 15 residues long. Germline loops: CDR1 SEHNR, CDR2 FQNEAQ (reference sequence). Trimming at V came to 3 bases and at J to 4 bases, leaving 3 bases not matched to a gene. CDR3 sequence (DNA): TGTGCCAGCAGCTTCGGGACAGTATATAATTCACCCCTCCACTTT. It is translated as CASSFGTVYNSPLHF.

The table lists this clonotype with a few counts. The V and J genes are TRBV20-1 and TRBJ1-2, with a tentative D call TRBD1 (5 bases). CDR1 and CDR2 (germline): DFQATT, SNEGSKA (reference sequence). Trimming shortened V by 3 bases and J by 2 bases, and 25 bases separated the two germline ends. There are 18 residues in the CDR3. The CDR3 DNA reads TGCAGTGCTAGGGGCGACAGACCGACCCAGGGAAGAAACTATGGCTACACCTTC. Its translation: CSARGDRPTQGRNYGYTF.

This clonotype appeared many times. The chain recombines TRBV12-3 or TRBV12-4 with TRBJ1-4; D not resolved. V lost 3 bases, J lost 7 bases, and 3 bases lay in between. The CDR3 has 11 amino acids. CDR3 in amino acids: CASSLSEKLFF. The CDR3, as DNA: TGTGCCAGCAGTTTGAGTGAAAAACTGTTTTTT.

The chain carries TRBV25-1 and TRBJ1-2, with 9 bases matching TRBD1. With 5 bases clipped from V and 3 bases from J, the junction kept 10 bases outside the gene matches. The germline CDR1 and CDR2 sequences are MGHDK and SYGVNS. The CDR3 is 16 amino acids. The CDR3 loop is CASSPPLGQGDYGYTF. The CDR3 DNA reads as TGTGCCAGCAGTCCGCCACTGGGACAGGGCGACTATGGCTACACCTTC.

This clonotype appeared a few times. This rearrangement joins TRBV5-4 to TRBJ2-2; 12 nucleotides agree with TRBD2. J gave up 6 bases and V 5 bases, and 8 bases lay outside the gene matches. Germline loops: CDR1 SGHNT, CDR2 YYREEE (reference sequence). The CDR3 is made up of 16 amino acids. For the CDR3, the DNA is TGTGCCAGCAGTCAAGGACTAGCGGGGTGGGCCGGGGAGCTGTTTTTT. Translating it yields CASSQGLAGWAGELFF.

Only a few counts were recorded for this clonotype. The chain joins TRBV19 to TRBJ2-1; maybe TRBD1 (6 bases). From germline, CDR1 is LNHDA and CDR2 SQIVND (reference sequence). The CDR3 loop spans 14 amino acids. V shed 4 bases and J shed 7 bases, with 14 bases lying between them. The DNA of the CDR3 is TGTGCCAGTAGTACAGGGGAAGGGTGGAATGAGCAGTTCTTC. Translation: CASSTGEGWNEQFF. The variable domain in full, completed from reference TRBV19 and TRBJ2-1, reads DGGITQSPKYLFRKEGQNVTLSCEQNLNHDAMYWYRQDPGQGLRLIYYSQIVNDFQKGDIAEGYSVSREKKESFPLTVTSAQKNPTAFYLCASSTGEGWNEQFFGPGTRLTVL.

At least ten counts were recorded for this clonotype. The V and J genes are TRBV7-9 and TRBJ1-1; no clear D gene. The CDR3 covers 12 residues. Per germline, CDR1 SEHNR and CDR2 FQNEAQ (reference sequence). Deletions cut 5 bases from V and 13 bases from J, with 17 bases between. Here the CDR3 reads CASSGLGSRDFF. The CDR3 region has the DNA TGTGCCAGCAGCGGGTTGGGTAGCCGGGATTTCTTT.

In this sample, this clonotype turned up a few times. The V and J genes are TRBV7-2 and TRBJ2-3, with D maybe TRBD2 (5 bases). The V end was cut by 5 bases, the J end by 3 bases, with 12 bases between. In germline, CDR1 is SGHTA, CDR2 FQGNSA. The CDR3 totals 14 residues. The CDR3 region is CASSPRAATDTQYF. The CDR3 bases are TGTGCCAGCAGCCCCCGAGCGGCAACAGATACGCAGTATTTT.

In its sample, this clonotype was seen a few times. The J gene is TRBJ2-1, the V gene TRBV5-1; D gene ambiguous. V was cut by 3 bases and J by 0 bases, with 7 bases left in between. CDR3 length equals 14 residues. Germline values: CDR1 SGHRS, CDR2 YFSETQ. The CDR3 reads CASSSDNSYNEQFF. CDR3 in DNA: TGCGCCAGCAGCTCCGACAACTCCTACAATGAGCAGTTCTTC.

This clonotype showed up just a few times. As DNA, the CDR3 is TGCAGTGCTGGACCGGTCTACGAGCAGTACTTC. Translated: CSAGPVYEQYF. The chain couples TRBV20-1 to TRBJ2-7; no definite D call. CDR3 size: 11 residues. Trimming stripped 5 bases from V and 3 bases from J, with 8 bases between. Looked up from germline, CDR1 is DFQATT and CDR2 is SNEGSKA (reference sequence).

In this sample, this clonotype turned up a few times. The rearrangement joins TRBV5-1 to TRBJ2-6; no clear D. The CDR3 totals 15 residues. V was trimmed by 5 bases and J by 4 bases, leaving 13 bases between them. Germline assignment: CDR1 SGHRS and CDR2 YFSETQ. The DNA of the CDR3 is TGCGCCAGCAGGGGGTCAGGATCCGGGGCCAACGTCCTGACTTTC. This translates into CASRGSGSGANVLTF.

The chain links TRBV12-3 or TRBV12-4 to TRBJ1-6; D is unresolved. The V end was cut by 4 bases, the J end by 11 bases, with 15 bases between. This CDR3 has 14 residues. The CDR3 loop reads CASSSSVGGAPLHF. Here the CDR3 DNA reads TGTGCCAGCAGTTCATCGGTGGGAGGAGCACCCCTCCACTTT.

This clonotype came up a few times. CDR3 sequence reads: CASSPTRLDGYTF. The CDR3 coding sequence is TGTGCCAGCAGCCCGACCAGACTCGATGGCTACACCTTC. The chain joins TRBV5-6 to TRBJ1-2; D remains ambiguous. With 4 bases removed from V and 6 bases from J, the gap between germline ends came to 13 bases. The CDR3 is 13 amino acids. Per germline, CDR1 SGHDT and CDR2 YYEEEE.

This clonotype has only a few counts. The J gene is TRBJ1-6, the V gene TRBV6-5; D is ambiguous. V gave up 0 bases and J gave up 9 bases, with 9 bases separating them. The CDR3 has 14 amino acids. Germline loops: CDR1 MNHEY, CDR2 SVGAGI. The CDR3 here is CASSYSLAGSPLHF. The CDR3 DNA reads TGTGCCAGCAGTTACTCATTAGCAGGTTCACCCCTCCACTTT.

J is TRBJ1-1 and V is TRBV7-3; D perhaps matches TRBD1 (6 bases). The CDR3 runs to 17 residues. Germline V lookup: CDR1 SGHTA, CDR2 FQGTGA. V dropped 5 bases and J dropped 6 bases, with 25 bases sitting between them. CDR3 protein: CASSQYPKGRGAAEAFF. CDR3 bases: TGTGCCAGCAGCCAATACCCCAAGGGACGGGGGGCGGCTGAAGCTTTCTTT.

The CDR3 sequence is CASSSIAGANTEAFF. The CDR3 bases are TGTGCCAGCAGCTCTATAGCCGGCGCCAACACTGAAGCTTTCTTT. The chain employs TRBV11-2 and TRBJ1-1; no clear D gene. Per germline, CDR1 SGHAT and CDR2 FQNNGV. The length of the CDR3 is 15 residues. Trimming took off 4 bases at V and 2 bases at J, with 14 bases between the two ends. The full variable domain, rest sourced from reference TRBV11-2 and TRBJ1-1, is EAGVAQSPRYKIIEKRQSVAFWCNPISGHATLYWYQQILGQGPKLLIQFQNNGVVDDSQLPKDRFSAERLKGVDSTLKIQPAKLEDSAVYLCASSSIAGANTEAFFGQGTRLTVV.

The chain employs TRBV29-1 and TRBJ1-4, with D tentatively TRBD1 (5 bases). Germline CDR1 SQVTM, CDR2 ANQGSEA. Trimming pared 6 bases from V and 0 bases from J, leaving 11 bases between. This CDR3 has 14 amino acids. The CDR3: CSVFTGATNEKLFF. CDR3 nucleotide sequence: TGCAGCGTATTTACAGGTGCAACTAATGAAAAACTGTTTTTT.

The chain recombines TRBV18 with TRBJ2-7; TRBD2 matches at 7 bases. V was clipped by 3 bases and J by 5 bases; unmatched bases: 4. Germline V gene lookup returns CDR1 KGHSH and CDR2 LQKENI. The CDR3 is made up of 13 amino acids. The CDR3 region has the DNA TGTGCCAGCTCACCCTTGGGGAGGGACGAGCAGTACGTC. This translates into CASSPLGRDEQYV.

V is TRBV20-1 and J is TRBJ2-3; tentative D call: TRBD1 (5 bases). CDR1 DFQATT and CDR2 SNEGSKA come from the germline V gene (reference sequence). There are 14 residues in the CDR3. V dropped 4 bases and J dropped 5 bases, with 16 bases sitting between them. The CDR3: CSAISQGFGDTQYF. The CDR3 bases are TGCAGTGCTATTTCTCAGGGCTTTGGAGATACGCAGTATTTT.

In this sample, this clonotype turned up once. The chain recombines TRBV7-9 with TRBJ2-3; D is possibly TRBD2 (6 bases). Between the trimmed V and J ends, which lost 6 bases and 2 bases, there was a span of 15 bases. The CDR3 has 15 residues. From germline, CDR1 is SEHNR and CDR2 FQNEAQ (reference sequence). This chain's CDR3 is CASSPTGGNTDTQYF. The CDR3 coding sequence is TGTGCCAGCAGTCCGACCGGGGGTAACACAGATACGCAGTATTTT.